The TCR beta chain described here comes from a study of Graves' ophthalmopathy and Graves' hyperthyroidism. Study-wide results and limits: Blood was where most expanded thyroid clonotypes above 0.001 frequency also turned up. Using 13 signatures, a model distinguished ophthalmopathy from stable hyperthyroidism, reaching about 87% sensitivity and about 81% specificity.

This clonotype was counted only a few times. Its cognate antigen is unknown. The sequenced template was RNA, covering the TCR beta CDR3 region. HTBI primers served in a first-round RT-PCR, which a second-round multiplex PCR followed. TCRdb redid the calling of the multiplex PCR reads with MiXCR, one entry per CDR3 protein. This repertoire shows about 500,000 distinct CDR3 sequences, 39% found once; its top ten account for about 4%. The ends were cut back, 1 base at V and 4 bases at J, with 10 bases in the middle. The CDR3 has 14 amino acids. Orbital computed tomography, thyroid ultrasound, TRAb, serum thyroxine and clinical symptoms formed the basis of diagnosis.

The chain links TRBV12-3 or TRBV12-4 to TRBJ1-1, with D possibly matching TRBD1 (6 bases). What was sequenced was peripheral blood or thyroid tissue (not recorded which). This TCR was sampled from an adult man with Graves' hyperthyroidism. CDR3 in amino acids: CASSLVGAVTEAFF. The DNA for the CDR3 is TGTGCCAGCAGTTTAGTGGGGGCGGTCACTGAAGCTTTCTTT.